The 8 T cell receptor beta chains in this list originate from one sample, sequenced in a study of T cell clonality in common variable immunodeficiency. TCRdb keeps only in-frame clones here, not all; method: immunoSEQ multiplex PCR. The sample has 50,000 to 60,000 clones, none seen only once. Sample: peripheral blood mononuclear cells. The source of these receptors is a person between 18 and 70 years old in good health.

This clone was found many times. The read halts 3 residues ahead of the CDR3 end, with the missing end drawn from the germline J gene. This chain joins TRBV30 and TRBJ2-5, with 8 bases lining up with TRBD2. Trimming took 0 bases from V and 0 from J; bases not matched to a gene: 6. CDR1 GTSNPN and CDR2 SVGIG come from the germline V gene (reference sequence). CDR3 length: 16 amino acids. CDR3 loop: CAWSVNAGGHQETQYF. The sequenced CDR3 bases are TGTGCCTGGAGTGTAAACGCGGGGGGCCACCAAGAGACC.

This clone showed up many times. The sequence runs out 3 residues before the end of the CDR3; the remainder is reconstructed from the germline J gene. The chain joins TRBV20-1 to TRBJ1-2, with 11 bases that match TRBD1. Trimming took 2 bases from V and 2 from J; bases not matched to a gene: 16. In germline, CDR1 is DFQATT, CDR2 SNEGSKA (reference sequence). The CDR3 sequence is 19 residues long. CDR3 in amino acids: CSARTPGTGGLGQNYGYTF. The part of the CDR3 DNA that was read is TGCAGTGCTAGAACTCCTGGGACAGGGGGTTTGGGGCAAAACTATGGC.

Many counts were recorded for this clone. From the germline J gene comes the end of the CDR3, since the read stops 3 residues before it. The chain has TRBV29-1 and TRBJ1-4; 8 bases agree with TRBD1. After removal of 6 bases from V and 5 bases from J, the junction contained 2 bases not matched to a gene. Per the germline V gene, CDR1 is SQVTM and CDR2 is ANQGSEA. The CDR3 totals 12 residues. CDR3 residues: CSVRQGNEKLFF. The sequenced part of the CDR3 DNA is TGCAGCGTGAGACAGGGGAATGAAAAA.

This clone was observed at least ten times. Read coverage stops 3 residues before the CDR3 terminus; the germline J gene supplies the remainder. The V gene is TRBV2, the J gene TRBJ1-5; a weak D match, TRBD1 (6 bases). CDR3 size: 15 residues. Trimming shortened V by 7 bases and J by 3 bases, and 16 bases separated the two germline ends. CDR1 SNHLY and CDR2 FYNNEI come from the germline V gene. Incomplete CDR3 DNA: TGTGCCAGCACCCTAGACAGGCACGACAATCAGCCC. It specifies CASTLDRHDNQP. The whole CDR3 sequence is CASTLDRHDNQPQHF. The full variable domain, with the rest looked up from reference TRBV2 and TRBJ1-5, is EPEVTQTPSHQVTQMGQEVILRCVPISNHLYFYWYRQILGQKVEFLVSFYNNEISEKSEIFDDQFSVERPDGSNFTLKIRSTKLEDSAMYFCASTLDRHDNQPQHFGDGTRLSIL.

This clone was seen repeatedly, ten times or more. The read falls 3 residues short of the CDR3 end, and the missing part is taken from the germline J gene. V and J are TRBV20-1 and TRBJ1-3; the D gene is possibly TRBD1 (5 bases). In germline, CDR1 is DFQATT, CDR2 SNEGSKA (reference sequence). V lost 0 bases and J lost 2, with 11 bases in between. This CDR3 has 15 amino acids. CDR3 DNA (partial): TGCAGTGCTAGAGATCCAGGGCAGACTGGAAACACC. Translation gives CSARDPGQTGNT. The whole CDR3 region reads CSARDPGQTGNTIYF.

This clone was counted ten times or more. Coverage ceases 3 residues before the CDR3 finishes, and the germline J gene fills in the end. The genes are TRBV20-1 and TRBJ2-6, with D maybe TRBD2 (6 bases). Deletions cut 4 bases from V and 0 bases from J, with 7 bases between. CDR3 length: 14 amino acids. CDR1 and CDR2 from the germline V gene are DFQATT and SNEGSKA (reference sequence). The CDR3 bases that were read are TGCAGTGCTAAGGACTACTCTGGGGCCAACGTC. Its translation is CSAKDYSGANV. The complete CDR3 sequence is CSAKDYSGANVLTF.

In its sample, this clone was seen a few times. Sequencing ends 3 residues short of the CDR3 end; the germline J gene provides the rest. The same CDR3 arises from other DNA sequences in this sample as well. The chain recombines TRBV11-2 with TRBJ2-7, with D maybe TRBD1 (5 bases). V lost 4 bases and J lost 5, with 9 bases in between. CDR3 size: 12 residues. Per the germline V gene, CDR1 is SGHAT and CDR2 is FQNNGV. The CDR3 sequence: CASSYWGHEQYF. The part of the CDR3 DNA that was read is TGTGCCAGCAGCTATTGGGGCCACGAG.

This clone has a count of ten or more. The sequence runs out 3 residues before the end of the CDR3; the remainder is reconstructed from the germline J gene. The genes are TRBV5-4 and TRBJ1-4; D is unresolved. The CDR3 contains 16 residues. The germline V gene encodes CDR1 SGHNT and CDR2 YYREEE (reference sequence). V dropped 0 bases and J dropped 0 bases, with 9 bases sitting between them. The part of the CDR3 DNA that was read is TGTGCCAGCAGCTTGGGAGCACAGACAACTAATGAAAAA. This translates into CASSLGAQTTNEK. The full CDR3 is CASSLGAQTTNEKLFF.